The 29 T cell receptor beta chains below come from one sample, sequenced in a study of T cells in Graves' hyperthyroidism and ophthalmopathy. The investigators amplified TCR beta CDR3 regions from RNA transcripts. TCR CDR3 underwent first-round RT-PCR with the HTBI primer set. TCRdb recomputed calls from the multiplex PCR reads with MiXCR, one row per CDR3 protein. This sample has roughly 700,000 distinct CDR3 sequences, with 14% found just once. The specimen was blood. Receptors were obtained from a young woman with Graves' hyperthyroidism.

This clonotype was seen a handful of times. The genes are TRBV4-1 and TRBJ2-5; possibly TRBD1 for D (6 bases). The ends were cut back, 0 bases at V and 2 bases at J, with 7 bases in the middle. CDR3 length: 14 residues. Germline CDR1 MGHRA, CDR2 YSYEKL. CDR3 bases: TGCGCCAGCAGCCAAGAGGACAGTCAAGAGACCCAGTACTTC. Its translation: CASSQEDSQETQYF.

The chain recombines TRBV6-2 or TRBV6-3 with TRBJ2-2; 7 nucleotides agree with TRBD1. J lost 4 bases, V lost 6 bases, and 14 bases had no gene match. Germline V gives CDR1 MNHEY, CDR2 SVGEGT. The CDR3 length is 17 residues. CDR3 nucleotides: TGTGCCAGCAGCCCTATAACCCCGACAGGGCTCACCGGGGAGCTGTTTTTT. Protein sequence: CASSPITPTGLTGELFF.

This clonotype was detected ten times or more. In nucleotides, the CDR3 is TGTGCCAGCAGCTTAGCTGGGACTAGCCGGTCCTACGAGCAGTACTTC. Translating it yields CASSLAGTSRSYEQYF. This rearrangement joins TRBV7-9 to TRBJ2-7, with 9 positions matching TRBD2. Germline V gene lookup returns CDR1 SEHNR and CDR2 FQNEAQ (reference sequence). Trimming took 0 bases from V and 1 from J; bases not matched to a gene: 4. The CDR3 has 16 amino acids.

This clonotype came up a few times. The chain carries TRBV28 and TRBJ1-1; 10 nucleotides match TRBD1. This CDR3 has 13 residues. Germline V gene sequence: CDR1 MDHEN, CDR2 SYDVKM. V was pared by 8 bases and J by 3 bases, with 3 bases of the junction left unmatched. In nucleotides, the CDR3 is TGTGCCAGCTGGACAGGGGGGGACACTGAAGCTTTCTTT. Translated: CASWTGGDTEAFF.

There are many counts of this clonotype. V and J are TRBV20-1 and TRBJ2-5; D might be TRBD2 (7 bases). The CDR3 is made up of 15 amino acids. The V end lost 7 bases, the J end lost 5 bases, and 23 bases lay between the germline ends. Germline V CDR1 and CDR2: DFQATT, SNEGSKA (reference sequence). For the CDR3, the DNA is TGCAGTGGGTCGGGGGGAAGGGACACACAGGAGACCCAGTACTTC. This translates into CSGSGGRDTQETQYF.

This clonotype was seen ten or more times. J is TRBJ1-2 and V is TRBV28; possible D gene TRBD1, 6 bases. This CDR3 has 15 amino acids. Germline V gives CDR1 MDHEN, CDR2 SYDVKM. Trimming removed 5 bases from V and 4 bases from J, with 17 bases in between. Written as DNA, the CDR3 is TGTGCCAGCAGTCGCGGCAACAGGGCAACCTATGGCTACACCTTC. Translated, it gives CASSRGNRATYGYTF.

This clonotype was seen at least ten times. This chain connects TRBV15 to TRBJ2-1; D unresolved. Trimming took 0 bases from V and 2 from J, leaving 8 bases between them. This CDR3 has 15 residues. Germline CDR1 is LNHNV and CDR2 is YYDKDF (reference sequence). The CDR3 reads CATSRDRLPYNEQFF. In DNA, the CDR3 is TGTGCCACCAGCAGAGATCGGCTACCCTACAATGAGCAGTTCTTC.

In its sample, this clonotype was seen many times. The chain has TRBV12-3 or TRBV12-4 and TRBJ1-1; the match to TRBD1 covers 7 bases. The CDR3 spans 14 residues. With 6 bases clipped from V and 2 bases from J, the junction kept 6 bases outside the gene matches. The DNA of the CDR3 is TGTGCCAGCAGCCTGACAGGGACCAACACTGAAGCTTTCTTT. Its protein product is CASSLTGTNTEAFF.

This clonotype was seen at least ten times. V and J are TRBV7-9 and TRBJ1-2; 7 bases match TRBD1. The CDR3 runs to 14 residues. Germline V gene sequence: CDR1 SEHNR, CDR2 FQNEAQ (reference sequence). V shed 0 bases and J 5 bases; nucleotides not matched to a gene: 3. Here the CDR3 DNA reads TGTGCCAGCAGCTTAGCGGACAGGAAATATGGCTACACCTTC. This translates into CASSLADRKYGYTF.

The sample holds a few counts of this clonotype. CDR3 residues: CASSLAGQGAFTEAFF. CDR3 DNA: TGCGCCAGCAGCTTGGCGGGACAGGGGGCATTCACTGAAGCTTTCTTT. The chain combines TRBV5-1 with TRBJ1-1, with 12 bases matching TRBD1. This CDR3 has 16 residues. Germline V gene sequence: CDR1 SGHRS, CDR2 YFSETQ. Trimming cost V 0 bases and J 4 bases; bases outside gene matches: 4.

This clonotype was observed a handful of times. The chain recombines TRBV29-1 with TRBJ2-5; D ambiguous. This CDR3 region has 10 residues. CDR1 is SQVTM and CDR2 is ANQGSEA in the germline V gene. With 7 bases removed from V and 3 bases from J, the gap between germline ends came to 6 bases. The CDR3 sequence is CSARKETQYF. For the CDR3, the DNA is TGCAGCGCGCGGAAAGAGACCCAGTACTTC.

This clonotype has ten or more counts. The CDR3 DNA is TGTGCCTGGAGGAGACTAGCCTACAATGAGCAGTTCTTC. Amino acid sequence: CAWRRLAYNEQFF. This chain uses TRBV30 with TRBJ2-1; D might be TRBD2 (6 bases). In germline, CDR1 is GTSNPN, CDR2 SVGIG (reference sequence). The V gene lost 3 bases and the J gene lost 2 bases, with 8 bases spanning the gap. The CDR3 totals 13 residues. Combining the CDR3 with reference TRBV30 and TRBJ2-1 gives the whole variable domain SQTIHQWPATLVQPVGSPLSLECTVEGTSNPNLYWYRQAAGRGLQLLFYSVGIGQISSEVPQNLSASRPQDRQFILSSKKLLLSDSGFYLCAWRRLAYNEQFFGPGTRLTVL.

This chain uses TRBV19 with TRBJ1-5, with D maybe TRBD1 (5 bases). Trimming took off 3 bases at V and 2 bases at J, with 26 bases between the two ends. CDR3 length equals 20 residues. In germline, CDR1 is LNHDA, CDR2 SQIVND (reference sequence). CDR3: CASSMDEFGTIGTRNQPQHF. The CDR3 nucleotides read TGTGCCAGTAGTATGGATGAATTCGGGACCATCGGCACTCGCAATCAGCCCCAGCATTTT.

This clonotype was counted many times. The chain recombines TRBV3-1 with TRBJ1-2; D gene unclear. This CDR3 region has 14 residues. The germline V and J ends were trimmed by 0 bases and 1 base, with 6 bases remaining between them. Germline-derived CDR1 and CDR2 are LGHDT and YNNKEL (reference sequence). The CDR3 loop is CASSQERGNYGYTF. The CDR3 region has the DNA TGTGCCAGCAGCCAAGAGCGTGGTAACTATGGCTACACCTTC.

Ten or more counts support this clonotype. V and J are TRBV18 and TRBJ2-5; D not resolved. CDR3 size: 14 residues. CDR1 KGHSH and CDR2 LQKENI come from the germline V gene. Trimming removed 2 bases at V and 0 bases at J, with 7 bases between. This CDR3 reads CASSPGRNQETQYF. CDR3 sequence (DNA): TGTGCCAGCTCACCAGGCAGGAACCAAGAGACCCAGTACTTC.

The table lists this clonotype with many counts. The V gene is TRBV30, the J gene TRBJ2-3; D uncertain. V lost 1 base, J lost 10 bases, and 9 bases lay in between. CDR3 length: 11 amino acids. CDR1 is GTSNPN and CDR2 is SVGIG in the germline V gene (reference sequence). DNA of the CDR3: TGTGCCTGGAGTGACCTCCGGTCGCAGTATTTT. Amino acids: CAWSDLRSQYF. Together with reference TRBV30 and TRBJ2-3, the CDR3 gives the full variable domain: SQTIHQWPATLVQPVGSPLSLECTVEGTSNPNLYWYRQAAGRGLQLLFYSVGIGQISSEVPQNLSASRPQDRQFILSSKKLLLSDSGFYLCAWSDLRSQYFGPGTRLTVL.

In its sample, this clonotype was seen many times. The chain couples TRBV4-1 to TRBJ2-7, with TRBD1 as a possible D gene (6 bases). Trimming stripped 1 base from V and 2 bases from J, with 12 bases between. CDR1 is MGHRA, CDR2 YSYEKL, per germline. CDR3 length: 15 amino acids. DNA for the CDR3: TGCGCCAGCAGCCAAGGGGACACCATACCCTACGAGCAGTACTTC. It translates to CASSQGDTIPYEQYF.

This clonotype was detected many times. The V gene is TRBV20-1, the J gene TRBJ2-7; 7 positions match TRBD2. The CDR3 contains 14 residues. From germline, CDR1 is DFQATT and CDR2 SNEGSKA (reference sequence). Trimming removed 1 base from V and 7 bases from J; junction bases left unmatched: 10. CDR3 DNA sequence: TGCAGTGCTAGAGCCGGGAGGACGTTTATGGAGCAGTACTTC. Protein sequence: CSARAGRTFMEQYF.

This clonotype was picked up many times. This chain uses TRBV28 with TRBJ2-3; TRBD2 is a possible D gene (5 bases). CDR1 MDHEN and CDR2 SYDVKM come from the germline V gene. The CDR3 extends over 15 amino acids. V was clipped by 7 bases and J by 2 bases, with 16 bases between them. The CDR3 DNA sequence: TGTGCCAGCACCGAAGCGGTGGAAATCACAGATACGCAGTATTTT. This sequence encodes CASTEAVEITDTQYF.

This clonotype has ten or more counts. The rearrangement links TRBV27 to TRBJ1-1, with D uncertain. The CDR3 length is 14 residues. V dropped 3 bases and J dropped 5 bases, with 13 bases sitting between them. Per the germline V gene, CDR1 is MNHEY and CDR2 is SMNVEV (reference sequence). The CDR3 nucleotides read TGTGCCAGCAGTTTGGGAGGCCGTTATACTGAAGCTTTCTTT. It translates to CASSLGGRYTEAFF.

A word on this clonotype: A read error may account for a junction end that differs from germline. The J gene is TRBJ2-1, the V gene TRBV5-1; perhaps TRBD1 as D (5 bases). The CDR3 spans 14 residues. Germline V lookup: CDR1 SGHRS, CDR2 YFSETQ. Here the CDR3 reads CARSLGRTLNEQFF. Written as DNA, the CDR3 is TGCGCCAGGAGCTTGGGGCGGACCCTCAATGAGCAGTTCTTC.

The V call is TRBV4-2, the J call TRBJ1-3; no clear D gene. CDR1 LGHNA and CDR2 YNFKEQ come from the germline V gene. The germline V and J ends were trimmed by 0 bases and 3 bases, with 12 bases remaining between them. The CDR3 loop spans 16 amino acids. The CDR3 reads CASSQDVWVGGNTIYF. CDR3 sequence (DNA): TGTGCCAGCAGCCAAGATGTTTGGGTTGGTGGAAACACCATATATTTT.

V usage is TRBV24-1 and J usage is TRBJ1-2; D remains ambiguous. V was trimmed by 3 bases and J by 4 bases, leaving 8 bases between them. This CDR3 region has 13 residues. CDR1 is KGHDR, CDR2 SFDVKD, per germline. CDR3 sequence reads: CATSDTSSYGYTF. The CDR3 DNA reads as TGTGCCACCAGTGATACGAGCAGCTATGGCTACACCTTC.

The chain joins TRBV7-2 to TRBJ1-1, with TRBD1 matching over 7 bases. V trimming: 4 bases; J trimming: 7 bases; junction bases outside the gene matches: 6. This CDR3 region has 13 residues. CDR1 SGHTA and CDR2 FQGNSA come from the germline V gene. The CDR3 here is CASSSEGAGEAFF. The CDR3 DNA sequence: TGTGCCAGCAGCTCCGAGGGGGCTGGTGAAGCTTTCTTT.

This clonotype appeared many times. The rearrangement uses TRBV20-1 and TRBJ2-7, with D hard to call. The germline V gene has CDR1 DFQATT and CDR2 SNEGSKA (reference sequence). The ends were cut back, 5 bases at V and 0 bases at J, with 14 bases in the middle. The CDR3 consists of 14 residues. The chain's CDR3 is CSARPSPTSYEQYF. CDR3 coding DNA: TGCAGTGCTCGACCCTCCCCGACCTCCTACGAGCAGTACTTC.

Ten or more counts support this clonotype. This chain uses TRBV27 with TRBJ2-1, with TRBD2 matching 10 bases. The CDR3 runs 16 residues. With V trimmed by 2 bases and J by 8 bases, 9 bases remained unmatched. Looked up from germline, CDR1 is MNHEY and CDR2 is SMNVEV (reference sequence). CDR3 region: CASSLISSGSRHEQFF. Here the CDR3 DNA reads TGTGCCAGCAGTTTAATATCTAGCGGGAGTAGACATGAGCAGTTCTTC.

The genes are TRBV19 and TRBJ2-7; D may correspond to TRBD1 or TRBD2 (5 bases each). The CDR3 is 14 amino acids. The V and J ends lost 3 bases and 5 bases respectively, with 14 bases between them. CDR1 is LNHDA, CDR2 SQIVND, per germline (reference sequence). The CDR3 is CASSIVGVSDEQYF. The DNA for the CDR3 is TGTGCCAGTAGTATCGTGGGGGTGAGCGACGAGCAGTACTTC. Filled out from reference TRBV19 and TRBJ2-7, the complete variable domain reads DGGITQSPKYLFRKEGQNVTLSCEQNLNHDAMYWYRQDPGQGLRLIYYSQIVNDFQKGDIAEGYSVSREKKESFPLTVTSAQKNPTAFYLCASSIVGVSDEQYFGPGTRLTVT.

V usage is TRBV10-3 and J usage is TRBJ2-6, with D perhaps matching TRBD1 (5 bases). Trimming left V 0 bases short and J 5 bases short, with 11 bases between. Germline V lookup: CDR1 ENHRY, CDR2 SYGVKD. The CDR3 is 16 residues long. CDR3 nucleotides: TGTGCCATCAGTGAGTCATCAAGGGGCCGGGCCAACGTCCTGACTTTC. Translation: CAISESSRGRANVLTF.

The chain joins TRBV6-2 or TRBV6-3 to TRBJ1-4; 7 nucleotides agree with TRBD1. J was trimmed by 5 bases and V by 4 bases; bases with no gene match: 7. Germline CDR1 is MNHEY and CDR2 is SVGEGT. The CDR3 has 15 amino acids. The CDR3 nucleotides read TGTGCCAGCAGTTTTCCGGGACAGAGAAATGAAAAACTGTTTTTT. Translated, it gives CASSFPGQRNEKLFF.